What follows are 9 T cell receptor beta chains derived from one specimen sequenced in a study of beta chain features in type 1 diabetes. General observations from the study: Moderate but significant shortening of TCRB CDR3s was recorded in all four CD4+ subsets from Type 1 diabetes patients.

Isolated RNA was reverse transcribed in full, so expressed TCRB transcripts were sequenced. Sequencing used immunoSEQ multiplex PCR; TCRdb keeps in-frame clones, though not all of them. Of about 650,000 clones in the sample, under 15% were seen once. These TCRs' antigens remain unknown. The sequenced sample consisted of naive CD4+ T cells from blood. The receptor source for this set is a man between 25 and 39 years old with type 1 diabetes.

The chain uses TRBV12-2 and TRBJ1-2; TRBD1 is taken as the D call from the table, unchecked against the DNA. TRBV12-2 represents a pseudogene. This CDR3 comprises 15 residues. The CDR3 sequence is CASRLNRGVYYGYTF. The CDR3 coding sequence is TGTGCAAGTCGCCTCAACAGGGGCGTATACTATGGCTACACCTTC.

V gene TRBV11-2 combines with J gene TRBJ1-1; 7 bases fit TRBD1. CDR3 length equals 13 residues. Losses at the gene ends were 4 bases for V and 8 bases for J; bases not matched to a gene: 7. CDR1 SGHAT and CDR2 FQNNGV come from the germline V gene. The DNA of the CDR3 is TGTGCCAGCAGCTCCCCCCGGACAGGCGAAGCTTTCTTT. Translation gives CASSSPRTGEAFF.

The table lists this clone with a few counts. The genes are TRBV19 and TRBJ2-1; 8 nucleotides line up with TRBD2. In germline, CDR1 is LNHDA, CDR2 SQIVND (reference sequence). Unmatched junction bases numbered 7, after V lost 4 bases and J lost 5 bases. This CDR3 has 15 amino acids. The CDR3 sequence: CASSTSGGSHNEQFF. The CDR3 DNA reads as TGTGCCAGTAGTACCAGCGGGGGATCACACAATGAGCAGTTCTTC. Looking up the rest from reference TRBV19 and TRBJ2-1 gives the full variable domain: DGGITQSPKYLFRKEGQNVTLSCEQNLNHDAMYWYRQDPGQGLRLIYYSQIVNDFQKGDIAEGYSVSREKKESFPLTVTSAQKNPTAFYLCASSTSGGSHNEQFFGPGTRLTVL.

The chain joins TRBV7-2 to TRBJ2-1; 7 bases align to TRBD2. The CDR3 has 15 residues. Per the germline V gene, CDR1 is SGHTA and CDR2 is FQGNSA. The ends lost 4 bases at V and 11 bases at J; junction bases unmatched: 14. The CDR3: CASSSAGTTVYKQFF. The CDR3, as DNA: TGTGCCAGCAGCTCAGCCGGGACTACCGTCTATAAGCAGTTCTTC.

This clone came up a few times. The chain employs TRBV7-7 and TRBJ2-2; D is tentatively TRBD1 or TRBD2 (5 bases each). This CDR3 has 14 amino acids. CDR1 SSHAT and CDR2 FNYEAQ come from the germline V gene (reference sequence). V lost 3 bases and J 6 bases, leaving 11 bases between the germline ends. The CDR3 DNA reads TGTGCCAGCAGCTTGGGACCATCTGCCGGGGAGCTGTTTTTT. This encodes CASSLGPSAGELFF.

This clone has more than one count but fewer than ten. This chain links TRBV9 with TRBJ1-3; 7 bases match TRBD1. Germline-derived CDR1 and CDR2 are SGDLS and YYNGEE. V was pared by 4 bases and J by 0 bases, with 4 bases of the junction left unmatched. The CDR3 is 15 residues long. CDR3: CASSSGQSSGNTIYF. The CDR3 DNA sequence: TGTGCCAGCAGCTCGGGACAGAGCTCTGGAAACACCATATATTTT.

The rearrangement uses TRBV9 and TRBJ2-3; 8 positions agree with TRBD2. From germline, CDR1 is SGDLS and CDR2 YYNGEE. The CDR3 spans 15 residues. The junction had 4 bases not matched to a gene; V was cut back by 0 bases and J by 4 bases. CDR3 nucleotides: TGTGCCAGCAGCGTAGGGGCGGGGGGCGCAGATACGCAGTATTTT. It is translated as CASSVGAGGADTQYF.

This rearrangement joins TRBV15 to TRBJ1-5; D is uncertain. The CDR3 length is 15 residues. Trimming pared 0 bases from V and 4 bases from J, leaving 10 bases between. Germline assignment: CDR1 LNHNV and CDR2 YYDKDF (reference sequence). The CDR3 nucleotides read TGTGCCACCAGCAGAGATAACAGATTGAATCAGCCCCAGCATTTT. This encodes CATSRDNRLNQPQHF.

The chain combines TRBV9 with TRBJ2-1; TRBD2 aligns across 7 bases. This CDR3 contains 16 residues. Germline V CDR1 and CDR2: SGDLS, YYNGEE. V lost 0 bases and J lost 4; bases outside the gene matches: 7. This CDR3 is CASSVAAGVAYNEQFF. The CDR3 region has the DNA TGTGCCAGCAGCGTAGCTGCGGGGGTCGCATACAATGAGCAGTTCTTC.